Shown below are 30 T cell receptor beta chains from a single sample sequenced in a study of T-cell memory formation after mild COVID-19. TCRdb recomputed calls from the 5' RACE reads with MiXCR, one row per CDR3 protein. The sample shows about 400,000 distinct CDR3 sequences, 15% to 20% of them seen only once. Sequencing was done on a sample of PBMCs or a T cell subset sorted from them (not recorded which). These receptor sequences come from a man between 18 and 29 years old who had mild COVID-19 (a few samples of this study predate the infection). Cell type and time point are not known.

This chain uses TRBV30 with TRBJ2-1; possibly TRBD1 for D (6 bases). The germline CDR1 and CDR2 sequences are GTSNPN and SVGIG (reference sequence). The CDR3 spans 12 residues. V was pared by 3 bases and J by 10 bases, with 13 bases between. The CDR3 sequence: CAWSTRGNEQFF. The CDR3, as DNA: TGTGCCTGGAGCACCAGGGGCAACGAGCAGTTCTTC.

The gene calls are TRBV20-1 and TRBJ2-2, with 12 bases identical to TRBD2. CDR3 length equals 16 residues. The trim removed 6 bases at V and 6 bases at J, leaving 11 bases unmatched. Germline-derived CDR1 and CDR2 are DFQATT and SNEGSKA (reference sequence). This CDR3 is CSAPGLAGNFAGELFF. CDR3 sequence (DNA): TGCAGTGCACCCGGACTAGCGGGGAATTTCGCCGGGGAGCTGTTTTTT.

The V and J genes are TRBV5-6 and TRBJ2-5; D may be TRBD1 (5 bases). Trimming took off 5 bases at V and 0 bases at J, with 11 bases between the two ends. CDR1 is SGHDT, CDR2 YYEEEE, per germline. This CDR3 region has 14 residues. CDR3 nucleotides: TGTGCCAGCAGTCTGACAGTTTACCAAGAGACCCAGTACTTC. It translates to CASSLTVYQETQYF.

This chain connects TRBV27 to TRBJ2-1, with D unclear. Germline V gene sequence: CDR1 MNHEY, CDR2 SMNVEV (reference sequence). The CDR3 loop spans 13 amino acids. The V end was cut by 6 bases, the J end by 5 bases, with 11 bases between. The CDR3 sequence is CASRVLSHNEQFF. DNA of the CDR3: TGTGCCAGCAGGGTTCTTTCCCACAATGAGCAGTTCTTC.

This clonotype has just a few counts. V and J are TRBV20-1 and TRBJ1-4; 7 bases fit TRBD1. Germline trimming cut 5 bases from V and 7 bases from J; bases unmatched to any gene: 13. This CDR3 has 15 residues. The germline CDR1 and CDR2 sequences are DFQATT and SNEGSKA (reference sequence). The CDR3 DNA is TGCAGTGCTCAACGACAGGGTTTGAGATTTGAAAAACTGTTTTTT. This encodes CSAQRQGLRFEKLFF.

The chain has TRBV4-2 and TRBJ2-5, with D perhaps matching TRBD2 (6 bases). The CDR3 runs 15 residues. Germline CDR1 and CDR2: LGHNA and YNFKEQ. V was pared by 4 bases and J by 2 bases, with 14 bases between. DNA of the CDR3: TGTGCCAGCAGCCTTAGCGGCGCGTGGCAAGAGACCCAGTACTTC. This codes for CASSLSGAWQETQYF.

CDR3 DNA: TGTGCCAGCAGCCAAGATCCCGGACAGGGCGGGCAGCCCCAGCATTTT. Translating it yields CASSQDPGQGGQPQHF. The chain recombines TRBV3-1 with TRBJ1-5; 8 nucleotides agree with TRBD1. The trim removed 0 bases at V and 7 bases at J, leaving 8 bases unmatched. The CDR3 length is 16 residues. Germline-derived CDR1 and CDR2 are LGHDT and YNNKEL (reference sequence).

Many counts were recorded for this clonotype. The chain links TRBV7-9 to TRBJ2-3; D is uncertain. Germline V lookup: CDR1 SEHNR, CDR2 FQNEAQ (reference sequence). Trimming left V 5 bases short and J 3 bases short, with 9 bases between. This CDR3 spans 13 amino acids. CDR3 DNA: TGTGCCAGCAGCCGCCAGGAAACAGATACGCAGTATTTT. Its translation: CASSRQETDTQYF.

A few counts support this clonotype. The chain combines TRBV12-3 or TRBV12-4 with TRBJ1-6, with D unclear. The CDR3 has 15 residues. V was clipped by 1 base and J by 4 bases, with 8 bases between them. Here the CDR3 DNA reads TGTGCCAGCAGTTTAGGAGTTTTTTATAATTCACCCCTCCACTTT. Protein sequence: CASSLGVFYNSPLHF.

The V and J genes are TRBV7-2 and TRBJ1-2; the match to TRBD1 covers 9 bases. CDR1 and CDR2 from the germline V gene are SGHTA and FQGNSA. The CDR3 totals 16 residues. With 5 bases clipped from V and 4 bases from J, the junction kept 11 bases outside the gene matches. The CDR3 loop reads CASSAVQGADLYGYTF. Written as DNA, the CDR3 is TGTGCCAGCAGCGCCGTACAGGGGGCGGACCTCTATGGCTACACCTTC.

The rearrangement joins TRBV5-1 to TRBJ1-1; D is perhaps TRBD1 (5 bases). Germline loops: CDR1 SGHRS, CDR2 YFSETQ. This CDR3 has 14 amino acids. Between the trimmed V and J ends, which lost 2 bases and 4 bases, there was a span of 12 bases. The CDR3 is CASSFGAAGTEAFF. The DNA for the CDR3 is TGCGCCAGCAGCTTCGGGGCGGCGGGCACTGAAGCTTTCTTT.

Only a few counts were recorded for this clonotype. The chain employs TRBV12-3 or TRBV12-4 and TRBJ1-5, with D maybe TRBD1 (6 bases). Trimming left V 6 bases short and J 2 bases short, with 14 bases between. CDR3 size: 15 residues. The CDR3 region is CASSPYRQGNQPQHF. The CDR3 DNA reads TGTGCCAGCAGCCCTTATCGACAGGGCAATCAGCCCCAGCATTTT.

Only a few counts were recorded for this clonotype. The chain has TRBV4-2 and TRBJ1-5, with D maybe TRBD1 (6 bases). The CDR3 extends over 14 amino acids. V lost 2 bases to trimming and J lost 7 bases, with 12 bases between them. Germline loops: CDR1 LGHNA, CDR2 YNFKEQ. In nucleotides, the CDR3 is TGTGCCAGCAGCCAAAACAGGGTCGGGCAGCCCCAGCATTTT. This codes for CASSQNRVGQPQHF.

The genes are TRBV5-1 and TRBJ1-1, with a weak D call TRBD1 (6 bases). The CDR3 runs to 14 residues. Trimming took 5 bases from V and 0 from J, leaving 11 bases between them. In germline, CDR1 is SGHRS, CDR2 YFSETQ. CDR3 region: CASRSQGMNTEAFF. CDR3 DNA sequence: TGCGCCAGCAGAAGCCAGGGGATGAACACTGAAGCTTTCTTT.

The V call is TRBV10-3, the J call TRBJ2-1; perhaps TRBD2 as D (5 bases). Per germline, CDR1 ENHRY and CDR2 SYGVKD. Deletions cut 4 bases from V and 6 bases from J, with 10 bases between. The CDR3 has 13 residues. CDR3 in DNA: TGTGCCATCAGTGGGGAGAGATCCAATGAGCAGTTCTTC. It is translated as CAISGERSNEQFF.

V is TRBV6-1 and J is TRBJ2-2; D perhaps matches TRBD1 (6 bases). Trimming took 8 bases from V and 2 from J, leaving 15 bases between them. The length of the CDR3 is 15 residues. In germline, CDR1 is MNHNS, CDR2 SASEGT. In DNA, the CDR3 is TGTGCCAGCCGGAGGACAGTGGAAAACACCGGGGAGCTGTTTTTT. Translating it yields CASRRTVENTGELFF.

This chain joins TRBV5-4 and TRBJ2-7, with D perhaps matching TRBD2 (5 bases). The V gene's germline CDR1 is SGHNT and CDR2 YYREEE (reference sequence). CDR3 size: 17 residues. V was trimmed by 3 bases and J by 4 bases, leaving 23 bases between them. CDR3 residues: CASSSSGGPLTSYEQYV. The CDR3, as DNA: TGTGCCAGCAGCTCCTCGGGCGGGCCCCTGACGTCGTACGAGCAGTACGTC.

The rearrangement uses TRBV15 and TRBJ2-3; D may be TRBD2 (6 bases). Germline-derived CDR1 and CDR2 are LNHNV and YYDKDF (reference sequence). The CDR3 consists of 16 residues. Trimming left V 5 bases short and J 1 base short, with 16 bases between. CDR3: CATSRPGASGTDTQYF. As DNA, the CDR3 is TGTGCCACCAGCCGGCCTGGGGCTAGCGGCACAGATACGCAGTATTTT.

This CDR3 is CASSFTPGLNQETQYF. CDR3 nucleotide sequence: TGTGCCAGCAGTTTTACCCCCGGACTGAACCAAGAGACCCAGTACTTC. This sequence joins TRBV28 and TRBJ2-5, with a possible D match to TRBD2 (5 bases). The germline gives CDR1 MDHEN, CDR2 SYDVKM. Trimming shortened V by 3 bases and J by 0 bases, and 14 bases separated the two germline ends. The CDR3 sequence is 16 residues long.

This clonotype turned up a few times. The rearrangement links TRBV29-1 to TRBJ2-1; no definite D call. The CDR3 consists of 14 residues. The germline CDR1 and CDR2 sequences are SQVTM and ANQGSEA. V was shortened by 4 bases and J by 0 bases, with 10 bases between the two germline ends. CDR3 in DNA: TGCAGCGTTGGAGACGTTGTCTCCTACAATGAGCAGTTCTTC. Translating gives CSVGDVVSYNEQFF.

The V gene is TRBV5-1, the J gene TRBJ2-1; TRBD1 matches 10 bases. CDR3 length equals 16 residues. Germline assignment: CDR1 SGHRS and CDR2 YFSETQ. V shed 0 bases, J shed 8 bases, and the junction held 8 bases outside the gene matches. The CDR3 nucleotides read TGCGCCAGCAGCTTGGTATCCGGGACAGGGGCCCATGAGCAGTTCTTC. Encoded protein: CASSLVSGTGAHEQFF.

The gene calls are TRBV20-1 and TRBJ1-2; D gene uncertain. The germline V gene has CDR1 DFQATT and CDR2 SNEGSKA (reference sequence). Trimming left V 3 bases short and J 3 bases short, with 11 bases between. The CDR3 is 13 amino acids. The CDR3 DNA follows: TGCAGTGCTAGTCGAGGACCAGACTATGGCTACACCTTC. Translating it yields CSASRGPDYGYTF.

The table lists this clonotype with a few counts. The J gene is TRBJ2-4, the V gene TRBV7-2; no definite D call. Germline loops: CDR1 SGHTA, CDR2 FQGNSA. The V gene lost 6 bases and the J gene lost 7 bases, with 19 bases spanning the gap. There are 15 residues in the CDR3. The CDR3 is CASSSPPRTGNIQYF. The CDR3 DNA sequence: TGTGCCAGCAGTTCCCCCCCAAGGACGGGCAACATTCAGTACTTC.

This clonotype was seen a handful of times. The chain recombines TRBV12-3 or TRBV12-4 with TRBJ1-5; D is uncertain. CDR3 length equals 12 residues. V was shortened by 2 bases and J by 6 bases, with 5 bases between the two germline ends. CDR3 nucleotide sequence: TGTGCCAGCAGTTTATCGTTTCAGCCCCAGCATTTT. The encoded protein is CASSLSFQPQHF.

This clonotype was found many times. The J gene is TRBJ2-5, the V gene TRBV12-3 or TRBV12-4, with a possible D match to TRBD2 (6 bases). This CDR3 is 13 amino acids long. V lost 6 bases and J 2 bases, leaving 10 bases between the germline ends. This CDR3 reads CASRRDGQETQYF. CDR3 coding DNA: TGTGCCAGCAGGCGGGACGGGCAAGAGACCCAGTACTTC.

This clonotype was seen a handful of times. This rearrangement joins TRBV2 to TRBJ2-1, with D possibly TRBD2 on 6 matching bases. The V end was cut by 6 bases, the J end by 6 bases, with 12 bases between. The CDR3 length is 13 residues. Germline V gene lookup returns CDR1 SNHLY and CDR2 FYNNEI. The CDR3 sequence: CASSFGEANEQFF. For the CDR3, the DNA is TGTGCCAGCAGCTTCGGGGAGGCCAATGAGCAGTTCTTC.

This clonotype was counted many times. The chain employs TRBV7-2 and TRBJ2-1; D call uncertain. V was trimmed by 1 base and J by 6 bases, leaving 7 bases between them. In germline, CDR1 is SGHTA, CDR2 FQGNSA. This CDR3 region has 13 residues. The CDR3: CASSLVPGNEQFF. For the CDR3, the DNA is TGTGCCAGCAGCTTAGTCCCCGGCAATGAGCAGTTCTTC. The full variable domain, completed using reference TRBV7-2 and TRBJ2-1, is GAGVSQSPSNKVTEKGKDVELRCDPISGHTALYWYRQSLGQGLEFLIYFQGNSAPDKSGLPSDRFSAERTGGSVSTLTIQRTQQEDSAVYLCASSLVPGNEQFFGPGTRLTVL.

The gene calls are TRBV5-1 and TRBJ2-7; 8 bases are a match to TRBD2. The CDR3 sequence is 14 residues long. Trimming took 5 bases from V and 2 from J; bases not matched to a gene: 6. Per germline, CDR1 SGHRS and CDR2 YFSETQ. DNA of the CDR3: TGCGCCAGCAGTAACCAAGCGGGGGCCTACGAGCAGTACTTC. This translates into CASSNQAGAYEQYF.

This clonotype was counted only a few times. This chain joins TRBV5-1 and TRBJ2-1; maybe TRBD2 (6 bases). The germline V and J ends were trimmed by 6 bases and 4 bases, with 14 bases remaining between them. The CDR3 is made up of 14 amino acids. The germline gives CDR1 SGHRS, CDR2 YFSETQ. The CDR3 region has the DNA TGCGCCAGCACCCTCTGGGACTCTTACAATGAGCAGTTCTTC. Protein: CASTLWDSYNEQFF.

Written as DNA, the CDR3 is TGTGCCAGCAGCTTACTTCCGGAAGAAGAGACCCAGTACTTC. As protein: CASSLLPEEETQYF. The V gene is TRBV7-3, the J gene TRBJ2-5; unclear D gene. The CDR3 loop spans 14 amino acids. Trimming shortened V by 2 bases and J by 3 bases, and 10 bases separated the two germline ends. CDR1 and CDR2 (germline): SGHTA, FQGTGA. The full variable domain, with the rest looked up from reference TRBV7-3 and TRBJ2-5, is GAGVSQTPSNKVTEKGKYVELRCDPISGHTALYWYRQSLGQGPEFLIYFQGTGAADDSGLPNDRFFAVRPEGSVSTLKIQRTERGDSAVYLCASSLLPEEETQYFGPGTRLLVL.